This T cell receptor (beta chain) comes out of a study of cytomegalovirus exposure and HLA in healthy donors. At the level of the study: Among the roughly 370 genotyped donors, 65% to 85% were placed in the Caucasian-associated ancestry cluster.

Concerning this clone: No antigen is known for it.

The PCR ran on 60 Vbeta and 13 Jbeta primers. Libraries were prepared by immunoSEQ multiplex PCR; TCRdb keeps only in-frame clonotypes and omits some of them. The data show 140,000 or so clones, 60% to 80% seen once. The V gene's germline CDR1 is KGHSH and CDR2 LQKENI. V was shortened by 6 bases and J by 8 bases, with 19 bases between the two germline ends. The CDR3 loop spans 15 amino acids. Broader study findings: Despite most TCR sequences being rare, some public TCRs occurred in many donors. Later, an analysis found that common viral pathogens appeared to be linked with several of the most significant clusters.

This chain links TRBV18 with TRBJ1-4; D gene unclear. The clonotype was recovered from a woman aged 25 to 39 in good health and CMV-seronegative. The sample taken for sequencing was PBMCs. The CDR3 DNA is TGTGCCAGCTCCGCCAACAAGGTCGGCGGCGAAAAACTGTTTTTT. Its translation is CASSANKVGGEKLFF.